Presented here are 10 T cell receptor beta chains from one specimen sequenced in a study of T-cell memory formation after mild COVID-19. TCRdb re-derived calls from the 5' RACE reads in MiXCR, one entry per CDR3 protein. The sample yields about 470,000 distinct CDR3 sequences, around a quarter seen once. Sequenced: PBMCs or a T cell subset sorted from them (not recorded which). The receptors were sampled from an adult woman who had mild COVID-19 (a few samples of this study predate the infection). Cell type and time point are not known.

The gene calls are TRBV11-2 and TRBJ2-7; D is unclear. The CDR3 is 12 amino acids. Trimming took 5 bases from V and 6 from J, leaving 11 bases between them. Germline V gives CDR1 SGHAT, CDR2 FQNNGV. CDR3 sequence: CASSRGPAEQYF. The CDR3 bases are TGTGCCAGCAGCCGCGGACCAGCCGAGCAGTACTTC.

This chain joins TRBV12-3 or TRBV12-4 and TRBJ2-7, with D tentatively TRBD1 (6 bases). V shed 6 bases and J shed 6 bases, with 9 bases lying between them. The CDR3 runs 11 residues. The CDR3 nucleotides are TGTGCCAGCAGCATCAGGGGCGAGCAGTACTTC. This encodes CASSIRGEQYF.

The V call is TRBV14, the J call TRBJ1-2; D perhaps matches TRBD1 (6 bases). There are 14 residues in the CDR3. CDR1 is SGHDN, CDR2 FVKESK, per germline. Trimming removed 4 bases from V and 4 bases from J, with 13 bases in between. CDR3 nucleotide sequence: TGTGCCAGCAGCCTCGTAGGGACATCCTATGGCTACACCTTC. This encodes CASSLVGTSYGYTF.

Points on this clonotype: Sequence at one end of the junction differs from germline and may be a read error. The V call is TRBV7-9, the J call TRBJ1-1; 8 nucleotides agree with TRBD1. Germline loops: CDR1 SEHNR, CDR2 FQNEAQ (reference sequence). CDR3 length: 14 residues. The CDR3 bases are TGTGCCAGCAGCCAAGTGACAGGGGTCACTGAAGATTTCTTT. This codes for CASSQVTGVTEDFF.

This clonotype was counted between two and nine times. V usage is TRBV4-1 and J usage is TRBJ2-5, with 10 bases matching TRBD2. V gave up 5 bases and J gave up 1 base; unmatched junction bases: 10. Germline-derived CDR1 and CDR2 are MGHRA and YSYEKL. The CDR3 loop spans 17 amino acids. The CDR3 nucleotides read TGCGCCAGCAGCAGTTCGTACAGCGGGGGGGGCCAAGAGACCCAGTACTTC. Encoded protein: CASSSSYSGGGQETQYF.

This clonotype was seen only a few times. J is TRBJ2-2 and V is TRBV27; 11 bases align to TRBD2. The CDR3 spans 16 residues. V lost 6 bases, J lost 3 bases, and 6 bases stayed unmatched. The germline V gene has CDR1 MNHEY and CDR2 SMNVEV (reference sequence). The CDR3 DNA reads as TGTGCCAGCAGCTTTACTAGCGGGAGATACACCGGGGAGCTGTTTTTT. The encoded protein is CASSFTSGRYTGELFF.

V usage is TRBV7-3 and J usage is TRBJ2-1, with TRBD1 identical over 9 bases. The ends lost 5 bases at V and 7 bases at J; junction bases unmatched: 12. This CDR3 has 16 residues. Germline lookup yields CDR1 SGHTA and CDR2 FQGTGA. The DNA for the CDR3 is TGTGCCAGCAGCGTCGACACAGGGGGCTGGAAGAATGAGCAGTTCTTC. The encoded protein is CASSVDTGGWKNEQFF.

This clonotype was recorded at least ten times. V usage is TRBV5-1 and J usage is TRBJ2-1, with D tentatively TRBD2 (5 bases). Germline CDR1 reads SGHRS; CDR2 reads YFSETQ. CDR3 size: 15 residues. Trimming took 1 base from V and 0 from J, leaving 8 bases between them. CDR3 loop: CASSLLRDSYNEQFF. The CDR3 DNA reads TGCGCCAGCAGCTTGTTGAGGGACTCCTACAATGAGCAGTTCTTC.

This rearrangement joins TRBV11-1 to TRBJ2-1; D not certain. The CDR3 extends over 20 amino acids. V was cut by 3 bases and J by 0 bases, with 24 bases left in between. The V gene's germline CDR1 is SGHAT and CDR2 FQDESV (reference sequence). The CDR3, as DNA: TGTGCCAGCAGCTTCGGTAGGACCTCCATTCTGGCCAACTCCTACAATGAGCAGTTCTTC. Translation gives CASSFGRTSILANSYNEQFF.

The chain carries TRBV9 and TRBJ1-6; tentatively, D is TRBD1 (6 bases). The CDR3 consists of 15 residues. Germline V gene lookup returns CDR1 SGDLS and CDR2 YYNGEE. V was trimmed by 1 base and J by 6 bases, leaving 11 bases between them. This chain's CDR3 is CASSVKGQVNSPLHF. CDR3 sequence (DNA): TGTGCCAGCAGCGTAAAGGGACAAGTTAATTCACCCCTCCACTTT.